These 20 T cell receptor beta chains originate from one sample sequenced in a study of blood T cell repertoires in COVID-19. Repertoires were generated with immunoSEQ multiplex PCR, while TCRdb's copy carries only in-frame clones and drops some. The sample has fewer than 400,000 clones, over 70% seen once; the top ten hold 5%. Sequenced: PBMCs or T cells enriched from blood (not recorded which). These TCRs come from a man aged 25-45 years who had recovered from COVID-19.

The chain uses TRBV2 and TRBJ1-5; possibly TRBD1 for D (6 bases). Germline assignment: CDR1 SNHLY and CDR2 FYNNEI. The CDR3 is 15 amino acids. V was clipped by 4 bases and J by 1 base, with 11 bases between them. The CDR3 DNA follows: TGTGCCAGCAGTGGCGGCCAGGGGAGCAATCAGCCCCAGCATTTT. It yields the protein CASSGGQGSNQPQHF. Filled out from reference TRBV2 and TRBJ1-5, the complete variable domain reads EPEVTQTPSHQVTQMGQEVILRCVPISNHLYFYWYRQILGQKVEFLVSFYNNEISEKSEIFDDQFSVERPDGSNFTLKIRSTKLEDSAMYFCASSGGQGSNQPQHFGDGTRLSIL.

The genes are TRBV5-6 and TRBJ1-3; 9 nucleotides align to TRBD1. Trimming took 3 bases from V and 0 from J; bases not matched to a gene: 4. The length of the CDR3 is 16 residues. Germline values: CDR1 SGHDT, CDR2 YYEEEE. The DNA of the CDR3 is TGTGCCAGCAGCTACCGGGACAGGGACTCTGGAAACACCATATATTTT. It translates to CASSYRDRDSGNTIYF.

The chain has TRBV5-1 and TRBJ2-3; the match to TRBD1 covers 10 bases. The CDR3 is 14 residues long. V dropped 5 bases and J dropped 1; count of bases not matched to a gene: 1. Germline assignment: CDR1 SGHRS and CDR2 YFSETQ. The CDR3 protein is CASRGTGGTDTQYF. The DNA for the CDR3 is TGCGCCAGCAGAGGGACAGGGGGCACAGATACGCAGTATTTT.

The chain combines TRBV12-5 with TRBJ2-2, with a possible D match to TRBD1 (6 bases). The CDR3 consists of 18 residues. The V gene lost 1 base and the J gene lost 1 base, with 16 bases spanning the gap. Germline V gene lookup returns CDR1 LGHNT and CDR2 FRNRAP. The CDR3 DNA sequence: TGTGCTAGTGGTTTGGGAAACAGGGTGTTAGGGAACACCGGGGAGCTGTTTTTT. Translation: CASGLGNRVLGNTGELFF.

The chain has TRBV5-4 and TRBJ1-6, with 8 bases aligning to TRBD1. CDR1 is SGHNT, CDR2 YYREEE, per germline (reference sequence). Trimming took 5 bases from V and 11 from J; bases not matched to a gene: 6. This CDR3 is built from 13 residues. CDR3 sequence reads: CASRADRVAPLHF. DNA of the CDR3: TGTGCCAGCAGGGCGGACAGGGTAGCACCCCTCCACTTT. Complete variable domain (other parts from reference TRBV5-4 and TRBJ1-6): ETGVTQSPTHLIKTRGQQVTLRCSSQSGHNTVSWYQQALGQGPQFIFQYYREEENGRGNFPPRFSGLQFPNYSSELNVNALELDDSALYLCASRADRVAPLHFGNGTRLTVT.

This clone was picked up a small number of times. V gene TRBV3-1 (or the pseudogene TRBV3-2) combines with J gene TRBJ2-7; TRBD1 agrees at 8 bases. This CDR3 comprises 14 residues. Germline V gives CDR1 LGHDT, CDR2 YNNKEL (reference sequence). V was pared by 5 bases and J by 6 bases, with 9 bases of the junction left unmatched. The CDR3 protein is CASSWGTGVLEQYF. The CDR3 DNA reads TGTGCCAGCAGCTGGGGGACAGGCGTCCTCGAGCAGTACTTC.

The chain uses TRBV5-1 and TRBJ2-1, with 9 nucleotides matching TRBD2. J lost 0 bases, V lost 3 bases, and 4 bases had no gene match. The CDR3 is 16 residues long. The V gene's germline CDR1 is SGHRS and CDR2 YFSETQ. The CDR3 DNA is TGCGCCAGCAGCTCCGGCGGGGGGGCCTCCTACAATGAGCAGTTCTTC. This codes for CASSSGGGASYNEQFF.

The chain links TRBV30 to TRBJ1-5, with D uncertain. V shed 0 bases and J shed 1 base, with 7 bases lying between them. The CDR3 has 14 amino acids. Germline V CDR1 and CDR2: GTSNPN, SVGIG (reference sequence). The CDR3 DNA reads TGTGCCTGGAGTGTGCCCGGGAGCAATCAGCCCCAGCATTTT. Amino acid sequence: CAWSVPGSNQPQHF.

The genes are TRBV5-1 and TRBJ2-3; 9 bases match TRBD1. The junction had 9 bases not matched to a gene; V was cut back by 7 bases and J by 3 bases. The CDR3 is 15 amino acids. Germline loops: CDR1 SGHRS, CDR2 YFSETQ. The CDR3 DNA follows: TGCGCCAGCCTTGACAGGGGGGAACCAACAGATACGCAGTATTTT. Protein product: CASLDRGEPTDTQYF.

The rearrangement joins TRBV10-1 to TRBJ2-3, with D tentatively TRBD2 (5 bases). The V end was cut by 6 bases, the J end by 1 base, with 8 bases between. The V gene's germline CDR1 is WNHNN and CDR2 SYGVQD (reference sequence). This CDR3 region has 13 residues. The CDR3 is CASSYGGTDTQYF. The CDR3 coding sequence is TGCGCCAGCAGCTACGGGGGCACAGATACGCAGTATTTT.

The rearrangement joins TRBV5-1 to TRBJ1-2, with no clear D. CDR1 SGHRS and CDR2 YFSETQ come from the germline V gene. The CDR3 runs to 14 residues. V shed 0 bases and J shed 0 bases, with 6 bases lying between them. The CDR3 protein is CASSLETANYGYTF. Written as DNA, the CDR3 is TGCGCCAGCAGCTTGGAAACAGCTAACTATGGCTACACCTTC.

This rearrangement joins TRBV5-5 to TRBJ2-7; 7 bases agree with TRBD2. The V and J ends lost 2 bases and 5 bases, in that order; junction bases with no gene match: 7. Germline CDR1 is SGHKS and CDR2 is YYEKEE (reference sequence). CDR3 length: 14 residues. The CDR3 loop reads CASSFLGGVHEQYF. In nucleotides, the CDR3 is TGTGCCAGCAGCTTCCTGGGGGGGGTCCACGAGCAGTACTTC.

This clone was picked up one time. V usage is TRBV5-6 and J usage is TRBJ2-1; the D is unclear. Looked up from germline, CDR1 is SGHDT and CDR2 is YYEEEE. CDR3 length equals 14 residues. V was pared by 4 bases and J by 0 bases, with 8 bases between. DNA for the CDR3: TGTGCCAGCAGCAGCGTAAGCTCCTACAATGAGCAGTTCTTC. It is translated as CASSSVSSYNEQFF.

This clone was seen a few times. The chain joins TRBV3-1 (or the pseudogene TRBV3-2) to TRBJ1-3; D gene unclear. The CDR3 is 15 amino acids. CDR1 and CDR2 from the germline V gene are LGHDT and YNNKEL (reference sequence). The V end was cut by 3 bases, the J end by 0 bases, with 9 bases between. CDR3 bases: TGTGCCAGCAGCCACCGCCAGAACTCTGGAAACACCATATATTTT. Its protein is CASSHRQNSGNTIYF.

The chain uses TRBV6-1 and TRBJ2-1; 7 bases match TRBD1. This CDR3 is built from 16 residues. Germline V gene lookup returns CDR1 MNHNS and CDR2 SASEGT. V was pared by 4 bases and J by 7 bases, with 13 bases of the junction left unmatched. The chain's CDR3 is CASSAIRQGRRNEQFF. The DNA of the CDR3 is TGTGCCAGCAGTGCCATCCGACAGGGTAGAAGGAATGAGCAGTTCTTC.

This chain's CDR3 is CASSSASGGYYLVYEQYF. The DNA for the CDR3 is TGTGCCAGCAGTTCGGCCAGCGGGGGCTACTACCTTGTCTACGAGCAGTACTTC. The chain recombines TRBV6-2 or TRBV6-3 with TRBJ2-7; the match to TRBD2 covers 8 bases. The CDR3 is made up of 18 amino acids. Looked up from germline, CDR1 is MNHEY and CDR2 is SVGEGT. The V gene end was trimmed by 4 bases and the J gene end by 3 bases; junction bases not matched to a gene: 17.

This chain connects TRBV3-1 (or the pseudogene TRBV3-2) to TRBJ1-6; TRBD1 is a possible D gene (5 bases). The germline gives CDR1 LGHDT, CDR2 YNNKEL (reference sequence). V lost 6 bases to trimming and J lost 10 bases, with 16 bases between them. This CDR3 has 14 residues. Here the CDR3 reads CASRETGAGSPLHF. In DNA, the CDR3 is TGTGCCAGCAGAGAAACAGGAGCCGGGTCACCCCTCCACTTT.

The gene calls are TRBV7-7 and TRBJ2-2; TRBD2 agrees at 14 bases. Germline values: CDR1 SSHAT, CDR2 FNYEAQ (reference sequence). V lost 5 bases, J lost 4 bases, and 9 bases stayed unmatched. This CDR3 is 18 amino acids long. The CDR3 sequence is CASSPGLAGESGTGELFF. CDR3 in DNA: TGTGCCAGCAGCCCGGGACTAGCGGGGGAGAGTGGCACCGGGGAGCTGTTTTTT.

The genes are TRBV24-1 and TRBJ1-6; the match to TRBD1 covers 8 bases. V dropped 8 bases and J dropped 6; count of bases not matched to a gene: 2. Germline assignment: CDR1 KGHDR and CDR2 SFDVKD. This CDR3 spans 13 amino acids. The DNA of the CDR3 is TGTGCCACCACGGGACAGGTTAATTCACCCCTCCACTTT. Its protein product is CATTGQVNSPLHF.

The chain links TRBV5-6 to TRBJ2-7; D is uncertain. The CDR3 has 13 amino acids. The V gene lost 2 bases and the J gene lost 6 bases, with 12 bases spanning the gap. CDR1 is SGHDT and CDR2 is YYEEEE in the germline V gene. CDR3 in DNA: TGTGCCAGCAGCTTTCCCGGAGTCGGCGAGCAGTACTTC. Translation: CASSFPGVGEQYF.